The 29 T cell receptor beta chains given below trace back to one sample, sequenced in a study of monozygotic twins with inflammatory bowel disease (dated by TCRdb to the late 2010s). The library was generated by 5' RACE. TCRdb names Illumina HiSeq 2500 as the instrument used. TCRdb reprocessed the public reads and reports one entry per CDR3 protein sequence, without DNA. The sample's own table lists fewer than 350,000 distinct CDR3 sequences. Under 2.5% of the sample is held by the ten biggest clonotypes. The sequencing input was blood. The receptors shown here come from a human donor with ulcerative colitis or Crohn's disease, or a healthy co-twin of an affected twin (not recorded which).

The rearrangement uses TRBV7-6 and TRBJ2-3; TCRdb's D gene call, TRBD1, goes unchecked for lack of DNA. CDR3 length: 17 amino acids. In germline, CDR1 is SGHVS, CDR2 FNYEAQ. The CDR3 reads CASSLGVAGDSTDTQYF.

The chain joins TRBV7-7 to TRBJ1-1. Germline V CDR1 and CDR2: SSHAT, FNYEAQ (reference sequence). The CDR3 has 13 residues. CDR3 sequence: CASSLTSYTEAFF.

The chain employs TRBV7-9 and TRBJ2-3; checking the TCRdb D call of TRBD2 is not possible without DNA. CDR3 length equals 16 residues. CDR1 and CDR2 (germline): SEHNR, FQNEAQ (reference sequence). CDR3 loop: CASSLSLPGVADTQYF.

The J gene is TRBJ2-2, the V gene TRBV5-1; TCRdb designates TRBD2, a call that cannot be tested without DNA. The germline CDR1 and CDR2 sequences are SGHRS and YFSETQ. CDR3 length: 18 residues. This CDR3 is CASSFGTSGSGGTGELFF.

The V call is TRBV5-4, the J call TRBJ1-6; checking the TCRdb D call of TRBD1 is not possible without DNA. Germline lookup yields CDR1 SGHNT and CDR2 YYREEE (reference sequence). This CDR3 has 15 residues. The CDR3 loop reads CASSFNREENSPLHF. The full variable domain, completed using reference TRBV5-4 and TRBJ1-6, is ETGVTQSPTHLIKTRGQQVTLRCSSQSGHNTVSWYQQALGQGPQFIFQYYREEENGRGNFPPRFSGLQFPNYSSELNVNALELDDSALYLCASSFNREENSPLHFGNGTRLTVT.

The CDR3 loop reads CASSFSAGTTGNEQFF. The chain is built from TRBV7-6 and TRBJ2-1; there is no DNA to check the TCRdb D call of TRBD2. The CDR3 extends over 16 amino acids. The V gene's germline CDR1 is SGHVS and CDR2 FNYEAQ.

This CDR3 reads CATSGPLGGASYNEQFF. V and J are TRBV24-1 and TRBJ2-1; TCRdb outputs TRBD2, but without DNA this stays unchecked. This CDR3 region has 17 residues. Germline lookup yields CDR1 KGHDR and CDR2 SFDVKD.

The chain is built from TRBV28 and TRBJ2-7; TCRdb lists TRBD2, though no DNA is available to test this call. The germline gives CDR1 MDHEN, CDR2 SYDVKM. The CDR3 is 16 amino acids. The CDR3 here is CASSQTGLAGSYEQYF. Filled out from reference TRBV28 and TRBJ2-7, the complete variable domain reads DVKVTQSSRYLVKRTGEKVFLECVQDMDHENMFWYRQDPGLGLRLIYFSYDVKMKEKGDIPEGYSVSREKKERFSLILESASTNQTSMYLCASSQTGLAGSYEQYFGPGTRLTVT.

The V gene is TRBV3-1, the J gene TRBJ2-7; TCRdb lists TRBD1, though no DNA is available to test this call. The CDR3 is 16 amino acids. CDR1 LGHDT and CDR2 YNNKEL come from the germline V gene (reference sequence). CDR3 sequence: CASSSTPGQTPTKQYF.

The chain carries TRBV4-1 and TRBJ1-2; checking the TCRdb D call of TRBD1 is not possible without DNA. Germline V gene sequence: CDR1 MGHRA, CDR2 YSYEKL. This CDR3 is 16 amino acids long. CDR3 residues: CASSQGLGSSVYGYTF.

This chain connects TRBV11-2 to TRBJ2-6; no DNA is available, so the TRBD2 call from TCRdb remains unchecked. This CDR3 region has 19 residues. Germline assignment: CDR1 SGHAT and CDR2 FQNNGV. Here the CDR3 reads CASSLSGVAGASGANVLTF.

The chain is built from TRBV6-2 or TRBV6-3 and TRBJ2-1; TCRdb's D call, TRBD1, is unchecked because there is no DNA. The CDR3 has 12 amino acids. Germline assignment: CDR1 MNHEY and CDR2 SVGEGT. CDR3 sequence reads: CASSYRGSEQFF.

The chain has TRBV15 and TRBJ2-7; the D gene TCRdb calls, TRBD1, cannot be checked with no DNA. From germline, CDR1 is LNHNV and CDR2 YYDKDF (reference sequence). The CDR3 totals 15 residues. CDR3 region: CATSRLRGGPYEQYF.

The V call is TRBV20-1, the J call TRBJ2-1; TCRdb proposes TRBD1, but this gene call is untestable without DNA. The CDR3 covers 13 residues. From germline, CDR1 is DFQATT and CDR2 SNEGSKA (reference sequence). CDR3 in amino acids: CSARGTDYNEQFF.

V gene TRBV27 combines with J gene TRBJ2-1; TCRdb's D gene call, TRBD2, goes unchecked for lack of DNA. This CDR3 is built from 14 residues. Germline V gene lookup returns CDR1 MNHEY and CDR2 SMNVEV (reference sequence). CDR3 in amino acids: CASWAGGAYNEQFF.

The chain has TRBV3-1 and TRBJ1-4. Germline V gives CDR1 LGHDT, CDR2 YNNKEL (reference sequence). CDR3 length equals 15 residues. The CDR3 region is CASSRGDTGGGKLFF.

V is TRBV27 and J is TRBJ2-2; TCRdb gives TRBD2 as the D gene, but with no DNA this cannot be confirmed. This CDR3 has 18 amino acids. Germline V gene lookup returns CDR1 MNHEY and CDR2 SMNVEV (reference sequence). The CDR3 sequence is CASSLTSGRGKKTGELFF.

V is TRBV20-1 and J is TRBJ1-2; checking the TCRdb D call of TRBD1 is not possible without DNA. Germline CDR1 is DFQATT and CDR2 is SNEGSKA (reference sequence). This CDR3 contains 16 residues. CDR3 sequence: CSARIGRESGLGGYTF.

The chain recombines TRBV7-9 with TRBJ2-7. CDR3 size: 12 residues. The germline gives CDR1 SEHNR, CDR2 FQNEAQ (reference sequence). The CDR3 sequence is CASSLARAEQYF.

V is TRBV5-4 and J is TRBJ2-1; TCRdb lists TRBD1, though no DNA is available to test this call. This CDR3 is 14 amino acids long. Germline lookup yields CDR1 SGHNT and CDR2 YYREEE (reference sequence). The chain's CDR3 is CASTQGGQNNEQFF.

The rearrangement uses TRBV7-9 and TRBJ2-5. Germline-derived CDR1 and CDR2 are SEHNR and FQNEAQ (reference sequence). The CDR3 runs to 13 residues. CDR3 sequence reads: CASSLRQDGAQYF.

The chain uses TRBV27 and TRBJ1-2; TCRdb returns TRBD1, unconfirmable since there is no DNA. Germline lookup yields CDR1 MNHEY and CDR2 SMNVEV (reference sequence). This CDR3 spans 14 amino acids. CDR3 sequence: CASSFQGERYGYTF.

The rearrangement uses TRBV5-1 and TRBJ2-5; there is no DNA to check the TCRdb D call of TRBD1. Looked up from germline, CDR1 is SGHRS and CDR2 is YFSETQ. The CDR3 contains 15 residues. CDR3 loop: CASSSRGQEKETQYF.

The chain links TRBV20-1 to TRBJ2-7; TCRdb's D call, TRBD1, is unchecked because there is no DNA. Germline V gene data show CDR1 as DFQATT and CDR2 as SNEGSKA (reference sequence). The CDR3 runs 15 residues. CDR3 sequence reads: CSADPGHKPSYEQYF.

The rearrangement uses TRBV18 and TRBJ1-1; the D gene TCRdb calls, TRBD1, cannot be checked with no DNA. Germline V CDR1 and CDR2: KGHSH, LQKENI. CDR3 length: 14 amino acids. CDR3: CASSPDRVGTEAFF.

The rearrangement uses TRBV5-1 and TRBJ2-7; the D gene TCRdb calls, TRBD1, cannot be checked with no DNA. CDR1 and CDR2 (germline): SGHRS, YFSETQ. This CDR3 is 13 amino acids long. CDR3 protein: CASSGTGPYEQYF. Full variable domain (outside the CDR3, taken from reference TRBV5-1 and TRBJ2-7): KAGVTQTPRYLIKTRGQQVTLSCSPISGHRSVSWYQQTPGQGLQFLFEYFSETQRNKGNFPGRFSGRQFSNSRSEMNVSTLELGDSALYLCASSGTGPYEQYFGPGTRLTVT.

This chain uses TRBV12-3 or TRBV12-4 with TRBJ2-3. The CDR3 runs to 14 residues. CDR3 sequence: CASRLAGLSDTQYF.

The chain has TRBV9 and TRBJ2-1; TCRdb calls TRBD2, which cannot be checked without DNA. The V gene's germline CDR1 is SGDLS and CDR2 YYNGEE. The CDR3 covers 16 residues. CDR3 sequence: CASSVDTGLAINEQFF.

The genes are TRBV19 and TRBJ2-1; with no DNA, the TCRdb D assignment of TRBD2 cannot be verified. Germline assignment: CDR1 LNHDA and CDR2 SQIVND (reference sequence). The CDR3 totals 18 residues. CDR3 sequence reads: CASSYTKLAVAPYNEQFF.